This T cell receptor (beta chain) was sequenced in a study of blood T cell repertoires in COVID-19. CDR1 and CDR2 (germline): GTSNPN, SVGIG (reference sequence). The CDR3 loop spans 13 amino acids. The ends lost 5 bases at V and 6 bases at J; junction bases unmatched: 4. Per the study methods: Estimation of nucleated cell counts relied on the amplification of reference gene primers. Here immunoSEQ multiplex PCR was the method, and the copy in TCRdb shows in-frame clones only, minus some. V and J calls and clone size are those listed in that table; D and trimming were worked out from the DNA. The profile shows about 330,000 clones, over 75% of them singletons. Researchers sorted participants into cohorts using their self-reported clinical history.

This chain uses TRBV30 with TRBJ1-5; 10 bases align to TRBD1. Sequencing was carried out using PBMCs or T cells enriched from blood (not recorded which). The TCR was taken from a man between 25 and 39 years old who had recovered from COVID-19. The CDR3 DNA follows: TGTGCCTGGGACAGGGGGCGAAGTCAGCCCCAGCATTTT. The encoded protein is CAWDRGRSQPQHF.